The rows below give T cell receptor beta chains drawn from one sample of a study of cytomegalovirus exposure and HLA in healthy donors. TCRdb's copy holds only in-frame clones and misses some; the assay was immunoSEQ multiplex PCR. In the table there are 80,000 or so clones, about 71% of which are singletons. Sequences were obtained from PBMCs. The receptors were gathered from a woman in her thirties or forties in good health and CMV-seronegative. The CDR3 runs from the conserved cysteine through the conserved F or W. A D gene is named only where the DNA matches it firmly. Expanded clones get a size class; other rows say once, few or many, or leave the size out.

V gene: TRBV6-1; clone size: .; D gene: .; J gene: TRBJ2-1; CDR3 length: 15; CDR3 DNA: TGTGCCAGCAGTGAGACTAGTGGGGTCCTAGGTGAGCAGTTCTTC; CDR3 protein: CASSETSGVLGEQFF
V gene: TRBV5-1; clone size: .; D gene: .; J gene: TRBJ2-1; CDR3 length: 11; CDR3 DNA: TGCGCCAGCAGCCTAAACAATGAGCAGTTCTTC; CDR3 protein: CASSLNNEQFF
V gene: TRBV7-9; clone size: .; D gene: .; J gene: TRBJ2-1; CDR3 length: 11; CDR3 DNA: TGTGCCTCGTCGGCAGGGCCAGAGCAGTTCTTC; CDR3 protein: CASSAGPEQFF
V gene: TRBV4-1; clone size: once; D gene: .; J gene: TRBJ2-1; CDR3 length: 14; CDR3 DNA: TGCGCCAGCAGCCAAGATTTGGAGTACAATGAGCAGTTCTTC; CDR3 protein: CASSQDLEYNEQFF
V gene: TRBV7-3; clone size: .; D gene: TRBD2; J gene: TRBJ2-2; CDR3 length: 16; CDR3 DNA: TGTGCCAGCAGCAAACTAGCGGGTTCCAACACCGGGGAGCTGTTTTTT; CDR3 protein: CASSKLAGSNTGELFF
V gene: TRBV7-6; clone size: .; D gene: TRBD1; J gene: TRBJ1-1; CDR3 length: 17; CDR3 DNA: TGTGCCAGCAGCTCCAGGAGTTTCGTGACAGGGTCTGGTGAAGCTTTCTTT; CDR3 protein: CASSSRSFVTGSGEAFF
V gene: TRBV2; clone size: .; D gene: .; J gene: TRBJ1-1; CDR3 length: 15; CDR3 DNA: TGTGCCAGCAGTGAAGGGCAGGGGCGTTTTTCCGAAGCTTTCTTT; CDR3 protein: CASSEGQGRFSEAFF
V gene: TRBV19; clone size: .; D gene: .; J gene: TRBJ1-1; CDR3 length: 18; CDR3 DNA: TGTGCCAGTAGTATAGATCTGAGGACAGAGGCGGGGAACACTGAAGCTTTCTTT; CDR3 protein: CASSIDLRTEAGNTEAFF
V gene: TRBV19; clone size: .; D gene: TRBD1; J gene: TRBJ2-3; CDR3 length: 14; CDR3 DNA: TGTGCCAGTAGTAGGGACAGGGAAACAGATACGCAGTATTTT; CDR3 protein: CASSRDRETDTQYF
V gene: TRBV19; clone size: .; D gene: .; J gene: TRBJ1-5; CDR3 length: 15; CDR3 DNA: TGTGCCAGTAGTCACCGGCAGGCGGACTATCAGCCCCAGCATTTT; CDR3 protein: CASSHRQADYQPQHF
V gene: TRBV10-1; clone size: .; D gene: TRBD2; J gene: TRBJ2-1; CDR3 length: 15; CDR3 DNA: TGCGCCAGCAGTGTTAGCGGGAGCTCCTACAATGAGCAGTTCTTC; CDR3 protein: CASSVSGSSYNEQFF
V gene: TRBV5-4; clone size: .; D gene: .; J gene: TRBJ1-3; CDR3 length: 16; CDR3 DNA: TGTGCCAGCAGCCAGGACAGAAGTCGCTCTGGAAACACCATATATTTT; CDR3 protein: CASSQDRSRSGNTIYF
V gene: TRBV7-8; clone size: .; D gene: TRBD1; J gene: TRBJ1-2; CDR3 length: 20; CDR3 DNA: TGTGCCAGCAGCTTAGCTCCCAGGGACAGATTTTTATCCGAGTTTGGTGGCTACACCTTC; CDR3 protein: CASSLAPRDRFLSEFGGYTF
V gene: TRBV5-1; clone size: .; D gene: .; J gene: TRBJ1-4; CDR3 length: 16; CDR3 DNA: TGCGCCAGCAGCCCGACAACCGGGAGGGGTAATGAAAAACTGTTTTTT; CDR3 protein: CASSPTTGRGNEKLFF
V gene: TRBV30; clone size: .; D gene: TRBD1; J gene: TRBJ1-1; CDR3 length: 13; CDR3 DNA: TGTGCCTGGAGTGGCGGACAGGCCACTGAAGCTTTCTTT; CDR3 protein: CAWSGGQATEAFF
V gene: TRBV4-1; clone size: .; D gene: TRBD1; J gene: TRBJ1-5; CDR3 length: 18; CDR3 DNA: TGCGCCAGCAGCCAAGATATTGGGGACAGGGGCCCCAATCAGCCCCAGCATTTT; CDR3 protein: CASSQDIGDRGPNQPQHF
V gene: TRBV7-2; clone size: once; D gene: TRBD2; J gene: TRBJ2-3; CDR3 length: 16; CDR3 DNA: TGTGCCAGCAGCTTCCGGGGCGGGAGGGAGGTAGATACGCAGTATTTT; CDR3 protein: CASSFRGGREVDTQYF
V gene: TRBV28; clone size: .; D gene: .; J gene: TRBJ1-5; CDR3 length: 15; CDR3 DNA: TGTGCCAGCAGTAACCCGGGGGGTGTAGGACAGCCCCAGCATTTT; CDR3 protein: CASSNPGGVGQPQHF
V gene: TRBV28; clone size: medium-sized; D gene: .; J gene: TRBJ1-1; CDR3 length: 14; CDR3 DNA: TGTGCCAGCAGTTTCAGGGTTGAGGTCACTGAAGCTTTCTTT; CDR3 protein: CASSFRVEVTEAFF
V gene: TRBV6-5; clone size: .; D gene: .; J gene: TRBJ2-7; CDR3 length: 13; CDR3 DNA: TGTGCCAGCTGTGCGCAGGGGACCTACGAGCAGTACTTC; CDR3 protein: CASCAQGTYEQYF
V gene: TRBV6-5; clone size: .; D gene: .; J gene: TRBJ2-5; CDR3 length: 15; CDR3 DNA: TGTGCCAGCAGTTACTCGAATGCTAGAAAAGAGACCCAGTACTTC; CDR3 protein: CASSYSNARKETQYF
V gene: TRBV7-9; clone size: .; D gene: .; J gene: TRBJ2-5; CDR3 length: 16; CDR3 DNA: TGTGCCAGCAGCTTGAGTACGGGATCCAACCAAGAGACCCAGTACTTC; CDR3 protein: CASSLSTGSNQETQYF
V gene: TRBV29-1; clone size: few; D gene: TRBD2; J gene: TRBJ2-7; CDR3 length: 14; CDR3 DNA: TGCAGCGTTGGAAGAGCGGGAGTAGGCCACGAGCAGTACTTC; CDR3 protein: CSVGRAGVGHEQYF
V gene: TRBV10-3; clone size: .; D gene: .; J gene: TRBJ2-1; CDR3 length: 16; CDR3 DNA: TGTGCCATCAGTGAAACACAGGGAACCCCTAACAATGAGCAGTTCTTC; CDR3 protein: CAISETQGTPNNEQFF
V gene: TRBV7-2; clone size: .; D gene: .; J gene: TRBJ1-2; CDR3 length: 13; CDR3 DNA: TGTGCCAGCAGCCGGGGGCGGGGGACTACGAACACCTTC; CDR3 protein: CASSRGRGTTNTF
V gene: TRBV15; clone size: .; D gene: TRBD1; J gene: TRBJ1-1; CDR3 length: 15; CDR3 DNA: TGTGCCACCAGCAGGGGCAGGACAGGGAACACTGAAGCTTTCTTT; CDR3 protein: CATSRGRTGNTEAFF
V gene: TRBV4-1; clone size: .; D gene: TRBD1; J gene: TRBJ2-3; CDR3 length: 15; CDR3 DNA: TGCGCCAGCAGCCTACAGGGGGCGCGGGGAGATACGCAGTATTTT; CDR3 protein: CASSLQGARGDTQYF
V gene: TRBV6-5; clone size: .; D gene: .; J gene: TRBJ2-3; CDR3 length: 16; CDR3 DNA: TGTGCCAGCAGTTACTCGGGTCGGAGGAGCCCAGATACGCAGTATTTT; CDR3 protein: CASSYSGRRSPDTQYF
V gene: TRBV29-1; clone size: .; D gene: TRBD1; J gene: TRBJ2-7; CDR3 length: 13; CDR3 DNA: TGCAGCGTTTCCGGGACAGGGAAGGACGAGCAGTACTTC; CDR3 protein: CSVSGTGKDEQYF
V gene: TRBV11-2; clone size: few; D gene: TRBD1; J gene: TRBJ1-1; CDR3 length: 15; CDR3 DNA: TGTGCCAGCAGCTCCGGGACAGGGTGGGACACTGAAGCTTTCTTT; CDR3 protein: CASSSGTGWDTEAFF
V gene: TRBV28; clone size: .; D gene: .; J gene: TRBJ2-6; CDR3 length: 16; CDR3 DNA: TGTGCCAGCAGTAATACAGGGATCTCTGGGGCCAACGTCCTGACTTTC; CDR3 protein: CASSNTGISGANVLTF
V gene: TRBV28; clone size: .; D gene: .; J gene: TRBJ2-5; CDR3 length: 15; CDR3 DNA: TGTGCCAGCAGAAAAACGGCGGGGTTTGGGGAGACCCAGTACTTC; CDR3 protein: CASRKTAGFGETQYF
V gene: TRBV19; clone size: .; D gene: .; J gene: TRBJ2-3; CDR3 length: 14; CDR3 DNA: TGTGCCAGTAGTATAGGACAGAACACAGATACGCAGTATTTT; CDR3 protein: CASSIGQNTDTQYF
V gene: TRBV2; clone size: .; D gene: TRBD1; J gene: TRBJ1-2; CDR3 length: 15; CDR3 DNA: TGTGCCAGCAGTGGCACAGGGGGCGCAAACTATGGCTACACCTTC; CDR3 protein: CASSGTGGANYGYTF
V gene: TRBV30; clone size: .; D gene: TRBD2; J gene: TRBJ2-5; CDR3 length: 17; CDR3 DNA: TGTGCCTGGAGGTTCCGAACCGGGACTAGCGGAGAAGAGACCCAGTACTTC; CDR3 protein: CAWRFRTGTSGEETQYF
V gene: TRBV11-3; clone size: .; D gene: .; J gene: TRBJ2-1; CDR3 length: 13; CDR3 DNA: TGTGCCAGCAGCTTAGTGGGGGAGGATGAGCAGTTCTTC; CDR3 protein: CASSLVGEDEQFF
V gene: TRBV9; clone size: .; D gene: .; J gene: TRBJ1-2; CDR3 length: 11; CDR3 DNA: TGTGCCAGCAGCGTAGGCGCGGGCTACACCTTC; CDR3 protein: CASSVGAGYTF
V gene: TRBV6-1; clone size: .; D gene: TRBD2; J gene: TRBJ2-1; CDR3 length: 13; CDR3 DNA: TGTGCCAGCAGTGCGGACGGGAGGAATGAGCAGTTCTTC; CDR3 protein: CASSADGRNEQFF
V gene: TRBV5-1; clone size: .; D gene: TRBD1; J gene: TRBJ2-7; CDR3 length: 18; CDR3 DNA: TGCGCCAGCAGCTTGGGGGACAGGGGGCATCCCCTCGCCTACGAGCAGTACTTC; CDR3 protein: CASSLGDRGHPLAYEQYF
V gene: TRBV7-9; clone size: .; D gene: TRBD1; J gene: TRBJ1-1; CDR3 length: 14; CDR3 DNA: TGTGCCAGCAGCTTAGCGGGGGCAGGGGGTGAAGCTTTCTTT; CDR3 protein: CASSLAGAGGEAFF
V gene: TRBV7-9; clone size: few; D gene: .; J gene: TRBJ2-2; CDR3 length: 15; CDR3 DNA: TGTGCCAGCAGCTTAGGGGACACTCTCACCGGGGAGCTGTTTTTT; CDR3 protein: CASSLGDTLTGELFF
V gene: TRBV7-3; clone size: .; D gene: .; J gene: TRBJ2-1; CDR3 length: 15; CDR3 DNA: TGTGCCAGCAGCTTAGCCCCGACTGGCACGGGGGAGCAGTTCTTC; CDR3 protein: CASSLAPTGTGEQFF
V gene: TRBV14; clone size: .; D gene: .; J gene: TRBJ1-1; CDR3 length: 14; CDR3 DNA: TGTGCCAGCAGCCAATTCGGCAGGGGTACTGAAGCTTTCTTT; CDR3 protein: CASSQFGRGTEAFF
V gene: TRBV5-5; clone size: .; D gene: .; J gene: TRBJ1-6; CDR3 length: 14; CDR3 DNA: TGTGCCAGCAGCTTGGCAGCAGGGGATTCACCCCTCCACTTT; CDR3 protein: CASSLAAGDSPLHF
V gene: TRBV5-4; clone size: .; D gene: TRBD2; J gene: TRBJ2-1; CDR3 length: 16; CDR3 DNA: TGTGCCAGCAGCTTGGCGGGAGGGAGCTCCTACAATGAGCAGTTCTTC; CDR3 protein: CASSLAGGSSYNEQFF
V gene: TRBV9; clone size: .; D gene: TRBD2; J gene: TRBJ2-3; CDR3 length: 16; CDR3 DNA: TGTGCCAGCAGCGACAGACTAGCGGGAGGGCAGGATACGCAGTATTTT; CDR3 protein: CASSDRLAGGQDTQYF